This entry describes one TCR beta chain. Some clones are missing from TCRdb's copy, which holds only in-frame ones; the method was immunoSEQ multiplex PCR. This table holds roughly 13,000 clones, about three quarters found once. The data belong to a study of blood T cell repertoires in COVID-19. V was cut by 0 bases and J by 7 bases, with 12 bases left in between. Germline V CDR1 and CDR2: SGHTA, FQGNSA. The CDR3 is 14 residues long. Material for sequencing was peripheral blood. V usage is TRBV7-2 and J usage is TRBJ1-1; D gene uncertain. The receptor was isolated from a man aged 65-85 years with acute or convalescent COVID-19. CDR3 nucleotide sequence: TGTGCCAGCAGCTTAGCAGGGTCAGGAGGTGAAGCTTTCTTT. Translation gives CASSLAGSGGEAFF.